Presented here are 14 T cell receptor beta chains from one specimen sequenced in a study of OX40 agonist ivuxolimab in advanced cancers. Repertoires were generated with immunoSEQ multiplex PCR, while TCRdb's copy carries only in-frame clones and drops some. The sample has fewer than 100,000 clones; approximately 83% are singletons. Sample: CD4+ or CD8+ T cells sorted from blood, taken in a trial of the OX40 agonist ivuxolimab. These receptors all stem from an adult with an advanced solid tumor such as melanoma, head and neck, liver or kidney cancer.

This clone was seen once. This chain's CDR3 is CASSQDGARNYGYTF. CDR3 bases: TGCGCCAGCAGCCAAGACGGGGCCCGTAACTATGGCTACACCTTC. V usage is TRBV4-1 and J usage is TRBJ1-2, with D perhaps TRBD1 (5 bases). The ends were cut back, 0 bases at V and 1 base at J, with 9 bases in the middle. Germline V gives CDR1 MGHRA, CDR2 YSYEKL. The CDR3 is made up of 15 amino acids.

The chain couples TRBV9 to TRBJ1-1; D is unclear. CDR1 is SGDLS, CDR2 YYNGEE, per germline. V lost 0 bases to trimming and J lost 1 base, with 7 bases between them. The CDR3 loop spans 14 amino acids. The CDR3 DNA is TGTGCCAGCAGCGTAGGGGTTCAGAACACTGAAGCTTTCTTT. It specifies CASSVGVQNTEAFF.

A single count supports this clone. The chain has TRBV6-5 and TRBJ1-2; unclear D gene. This CDR3 comprises 12 residues. Trimming stripped 6 bases from V and 8 bases from J, with 13 bases between. CDR1 MNHEY and CDR2 SVGAGI come from the germline V gene. The CDR3 region is CASSQNFGGYTF. The CDR3 nucleotides read TGTGCCAGCAGCCAGAATTTTGGGGGCTACACCTTC.

This rearrangement joins TRBV28 to TRBJ2-4, with 7 nucleotides matching TRBD1. There are 15 residues in the CDR3. Germline V gene sequence: CDR1 MDHEN, CDR2 SYDVKM. V was clipped by 5 bases and J by 6 bases; unmatched bases: 10. For the CDR3, the DNA is TGTGCCAGCAGTACGGGACAGCCGCCGGGAAACATTCAGTACTTC. It translates to CASSTGQPPGNIQYF.

The genes are TRBV6-4 and TRBJ2-2; 9 positions agree with TRBD2. This CDR3 comprises 14 residues. The J segment lost 6 bases and the V segment lost 5 bases, leaving 4 bases of the junction unmatched. The germline CDR1 and CDR2 sequences are MRHNA and SNTAGT. The CDR3 reads CASSLERGAGELFF. CDR3 nucleotides: TGTGCCAGCAGTCTAGAGCGGGGGGCCGGGGAGCTGTTTTTT.

The chain has TRBV7-2 and TRBJ2-5; no firm D call. Deletions cut 5 bases from V and 4 bases from J, with 8 bases between. The CDR3 runs to 12 residues. CDR1 SGHTA and CDR2 FQGNSA come from the germline V gene. This chain's CDR3 is CASSQPGETQYF. The CDR3 DNA reads as TGTGCCAGCAGCCAACCCGGAGAGACCCAGTACTTC.

This chain connects TRBV28 to TRBJ1-3; weak D call: TRBD1 (5 bases). The CDR3 spans 14 residues. CDR1 and CDR2 from the germline V gene are MDHEN and SYDVKM. Trimming took off 6 bases at V and 2 bases at J, with 11 bases between the two ends. The CDR3, as DNA: TGTGCCAGCAGGGACGGGGGGGCTGGAAACACCATATATTTT. It codes for CASRDGGAGNTIYF.

This clone has a handful of counts. The V call is TRBV6-1, the J call TRBJ2-7; TRBD1 or TRBD2 may be the D gene (5 bases each). Germline-derived CDR1 and CDR2 are MNHNS and SASEGT. Between the trimmed V and J ends, which lost 6 bases and 0 bases, there was a span of 12 bases. The CDR3 totals 14 residues. CDR3 sequence reads: CASRGDLRSYEQYF. In DNA, the CDR3 is TGTGCCAGCAGGGGGGACCTCCGCTCCTACGAGCAGTACTTC.

The V call is TRBV5-6, the J call TRBJ2-5, with D tentatively TRBD1 (5 bases). Between the trimmed V and J ends, which lost 2 bases and 5 bases, there was a span of 13 bases. The CDR3 contains 14 residues. CDR1 and CDR2 (germline): SGHDT, YYEEEE. CDR3 DNA sequence: TGTGCCAGCAGCTTCAGGGCCCCCACGGAGACCCAGTACTTC. Its translation is CASSFRAPTETQYF.

J is TRBJ2-1 and V is TRBV6-6; no definite D call. CDR1 is MNHNY and CDR2 is SVGAGI in the germline V gene (reference sequence). This CDR3 spans 11 amino acids. Trimming removed 6 bases at V and 9 bases at J, with 9 bases between. CDR3 protein: CASSFEGEQFF. The CDR3 DNA follows: TGTGCCAGCAGCTTTGAAGGTGAGCAGTTCTTC.

DNA for the CDR3: TGTGCCAGCAGCTGGGACACGTTGAACACTGAAGCTTTCTTT. Encoded protein: CASSWDTLNTEAFF. The V and J genes are TRBV7-9 and TRBJ1-1, with D perhaps matching TRBD1 (6 bases). This CDR3 region has 14 residues. The V and J ends lost 4 bases and 0 bases respectively, with 9 bases between them. Germline V gives CDR1 SEHNR, CDR2 FQNEAQ (reference sequence). The whole variable domain, filled in from reference TRBV7-9 and TRBJ1-1, reads DTGVSQNPRHKITKRGQNVTFRCDPISEHNRLYWYRQTLGQGPEFLTYFQNEAQLEKSRLLSDRFSAERPKGSFSTLEIQRTEQGDSAMYLCASSWDTLNTEAFFGQGTRLTVV.

This clone was seen a handful of times. This chain links TRBV7-9 with TRBJ2-1, with 8 bases fitting TRBD1. V lost 5 bases, J lost 2 bases, and 11 bases stayed unmatched. The CDR3 length is 17 residues. The germline V gene encodes CDR1 SEHNR and CDR2 FQNEAQ (reference sequence). The CDR3 DNA sequence: TGTGCCAGCAGCGGGGACAGGAGGGGAGGACCCTACAATGAGCAGTTCTTC. Protein: CASSGDRRGGPYNEQFF.

The CDR3 bases are TGTGCCAGTAGTAAGACAGGGGGCAGGATGAACACTGAAGCTTTCTTT. Residues: CASSKTGGRMNTEAFF. This chain links TRBV19 with TRBJ1-1; 10 nucleotides agree with TRBD1. CDR3 length: 16 residues. Trimming cost V 4 bases and J 0 bases; bases outside gene matches: 5. CDR1 LNHDA and CDR2 SQIVND come from the germline V gene (reference sequence).

The genes are TRBV5-1 and TRBJ2-1; maybe TRBD2 (5 bases). V was trimmed by 4 bases and J by 0 bases, leaving 11 bases between them. CDR1 and CDR2 (germline): SGHRS, YFSETQ. The CDR3 totals 15 residues. In DNA form, the CDR3 reads TGCGCCAGCAGCGTGGACTCTCCCTCCTACAATGAGCAGTTCTTC. Encoded protein: CASSVDSPSYNEQFF.